This passage covers 29 T cell receptor beta chains from one sample sequenced in a study of siplizumab effects on memory and regulatory T cells. The assay was immunoSEQ multiplex PCR, and TCRdb's table has in-frame clones only and misses some. The sample yields tens of thousands of clones, 96% seen once. Sequencing input: naive CD8+ T cells sorted from blood. All receptors derive from a human donor in good health.

This clone came up once. The rearrangement links TRBV4-1 to TRBJ2-3; a possible D gene is TRBD2 (5 bases). V was pared by 5 bases and J by 6 bases, with 12 bases between. The CDR3 consists of 13 residues. Germline V gene lookup returns CDR1 MGHRA and CDR2 YSYEKL. CDR3 sequence: CASSIASGDTQYF. The CDR3 nucleotides read TGCGCCAGCAGCATAGCGTCGGGGGATACGCAGTATTTT.

Comment on this clone: One end of the junction does not line up with germline, which may come from a read error. The chain combines TRBV15 with TRBJ2-2; D may be TRBD1 (5 bases). Germline values: CDR1 LNHNV, CDR2 YYDKDF (reference sequence). CDR3 length: 12 amino acids. As DNA, the CDR3 is TGTGCCACCGGCAGGGTAACCGGGGAGCTGTTTTTT. This sequence encodes CATGRVTGELFF.

The V call is TRBV7-6, the J call TRBJ1-1; D gene ambiguous. V shed 4 bases and J shed 0 bases, with 12 bases lying between them. The CDR3 runs to 15 residues. Germline-derived CDR1 and CDR2 are SGHVS and FNYEAQ. The CDR3, as DNA: TGTGCCAGCAGCTCCAGAGACGGAATGAACACTGAAGCTTTCTTT. Translating it yields CASSSRDGMNTEAFF.

DNA for the CDR3: TGTGCCAGCAGGTCAACTCACGGGGTGGTGAACACTGAAGCTTTCTTT. It yields the protein CASRSTHGVVNTEAFF. This chain links TRBV7-3 with TRBJ1-1; D is unresolved. V was pared by 6 bases and J by 0 bases, with 17 bases between. Germline CDR1 is SGHTA and CDR2 is FQGTGA. The CDR3 has 16 amino acids.

The chain combines TRBV27 with TRBJ2-5, with D perhaps being TRBD1 or TRBD2 (5 bases each). The germline V gene encodes CDR1 MNHEY and CDR2 SMNVEV (reference sequence). V was shortened by 6 bases and J by 3 bases, with 11 bases between the two germline ends. The CDR3 contains 13 residues. This CDR3 reads CASSLGTEETQYF. CDR3 in DNA: TGTGCCAGCAGCCTCGGGACGGAAGAGACCCAGTACTTC.

The chain links TRBV4-1 to TRBJ1-1; D is unclear. Trimming took off 4 bases at V and 3 bases at J, with 9 bases between the two ends. Germline V gene lookup returns CDR1 MGHRA and CDR2 YSYEKL. This CDR3 has 13 amino acids. The CDR3 loop is CASSPGLYTEAFF. CDR3 nucleotide sequence: TGCGCCAGCAGCCCCGGACTCTACACTGAAGCTTTCTTT.

This chain links TRBV2 with TRBJ1-2, with a tentative D call TRBD1 (6 bases). This CDR3 is built from 16 residues. Looked up from germline, CDR1 is SNHLY and CDR2 is FYNNEI. With 5 bases removed from V and 3 bases from J, the gap between germline ends came to 19 bases. CDR3 protein: CASSPYVGGGDYGYTF. The CDR3 coding sequence is TGTGCCAGCAGTCCCTACGTGGGGGGCGGGGACTATGGCTACACCTTC.

This rearrangement joins TRBV4-3 to TRBJ2-1; 14 bases map to TRBD2. V was pared by 3 bases and J by 5 bases, with 6 bases of the junction left unmatched. Germline V CDR1 and CDR2: LGHNA, YSLEER. The CDR3 runs 17 residues. CDR3 region: CASSHPRTSGGNNEQFF. For the CDR3, the DNA is TGCGCCAGCAGCCATCCCCGGACTAGCGGGGGGAACAATGAGCAGTTCTTC.

V gene TRBV9 combines with J gene TRBJ2-5; no clear D. The CDR3 is 11 residues long. Trimming took off 3 bases at V and 3 bases at J, with 3 bases between the two ends. Germline lookup yields CDR1 SGDLS and CDR2 YYNGEE. Here the CDR3 reads CASSDEETQYF. The CDR3 DNA sequence: TGTGCCAGCAGCGACGAAGAGACCCAGTACTTC.

The chain joins TRBV2 to TRBJ1-4; D uncertain. From germline, CDR1 is SNHLY and CDR2 FYNNEI. Between the trimmed V and J ends, which lost 3 bases and 7 bases, there was a span of 6 bases. The length of the CDR3 is 12 residues. CDR3 loop: CASSDLSEKLFF. The DNA for the CDR3 is TGTGCCAGCAGTGACCTGTCTGAAAAACTGTTTTTT.

This clone was observed a few times. This specimen includes other DNA sequences encoding the same CDR3. The gene calls are TRBV2 and TRBJ2-7, with D possibly TRBD2 on 6 matching bases. The V and J ends lost 6 bases and 4 bases respectively, with 7 bases between them. The germline V gene encodes CDR1 SNHLY and CDR2 FYNNEI. This CDR3 has 11 residues. This CDR3 is CASREGYEQYF. The CDR3 DNA sequence: TGTGCCAGCAGGGAGGGTTACGAGCAGTACTTC. Full variable domain (remainder filled in from reference TRBV2 and TRBJ2-7): EPEVTQTPSHQVTQMGQEVILRCVPISNHLYFYWYRQILGQKVEFLVSFYNNEISEKSEIFDDQFSVERPDGSNFTLKIRSTKLEDSAMYFCASREGYEQYFGPGTRLTVT.

This rearrangement joins TRBV30 to TRBJ2-7; D may match TRBD1 or TRBD2 (6 bases each). V was pared by 4 bases and J by 5 bases, with 18 bases between. The CDR3 runs 14 residues. Germline V gives CDR1 GTSNPN, CDR2 SVGIG (reference sequence). The CDR3 loop is CAWTRTGAHHEQYF. The CDR3 nucleotides are TGTGCCTGGACCCGTACGGGGGCCCACCACGAGCAGTACTTC.

The chain employs TRBV27 and TRBJ2-6; no firm D call. Trimming pared 4 bases from V and 2 bases from J, leaving 12 bases between. CDR1 and CDR2 from the germline V gene are MNHEY and SMNVEV (reference sequence). The CDR3 totals 16 residues. The CDR3 spells CASSSPFSAGANVLTF. Written as DNA, the CDR3 is TGTGCCAGCAGTTCCCCCTTTAGTGCTGGGGCCAACGTCCTGACTTTC.

The V call is TRBV19, the J call TRBJ2-7, with 7 nucleotides matching TRBD2. Per the germline V gene, CDR1 is LNHDA and CDR2 is SQIVND (reference sequence). The CDR3 has 11 residues. Losses at the gene ends were 9 bases for V and 4 bases for J; bases not matched to a gene: 3. In DNA form, the CDR3 reads TGTGCCAGAGACGGGGGGTACGAGCAGTACTTC. Its protein product is CARDGGYEQYF.

The chain uses TRBV11-1 and TRBJ1-1; weak D call: TRBD1 (6 bases). Germline CDR1 is SGHAT and CDR2 is FQDESV (reference sequence). With 5 bases removed from V and 3 bases from J, the gap between germline ends came to 16 bases. This CDR3 has 15 amino acids. The CDR3 reads CASSPRLDSYTEAFF. The CDR3 DNA sequence: TGTGCCAGCAGCCCGAGGTTGGACAGCTACACTGAAGCTTTCTTT.

CDR3 coding DNA: TGTGCCAGCAGCTTAGGGGACTCCGAGCAGTACTTC. Translation: CASSLGDSEQYF. The chain combines TRBV7-9 with TRBJ2-7; maybe TRBD2 (6 bases). This CDR3 is 12 amino acids long. The germline CDR1 and CDR2 sequences are SEHNR and FQNEAQ (reference sequence). Trimming removed 1 base at V and 6 bases at J, with 7 bases between.

As DNA, the CDR3 is TGTGCCAGCAGCTTGGTAACTAACGACTACGAGCAGTACTTC. Translated, it gives CASSLVTNDYEQYF. The chain employs TRBV5-4 and TRBJ2-7; no definite D call. The germline V and J ends were trimmed by 0 bases and 3 bases, with 10 bases remaining between them. CDR3 size: 14 residues. Germline values: CDR1 SGHNT, CDR2 YYREEE (reference sequence). Variable domain in full (rest from reference TRBV5-4 and TRBJ2-7): ETGVTQSPTHLIKTRGQQVTLRCSSQSGHNTVSWYQQALGQGPQFIFQYYREEENGRGNFPPRFSGLQFPNYSSELNVNALELDDSALYLCASSLVTNDYEQYFGPGTRLTVT.

This chain connects TRBV5-6 to TRBJ1-5; D not resolved. The germline V and J ends were trimmed by 4 bases and 5 bases, with 7 bases remaining between them. The CDR3 sequence is 12 residues long. Per germline, CDR1 SGHDT and CDR2 YYEEEE. The CDR3 loop reads CASSREDQPQHF. DNA for the CDR3: TGTGCCAGCAGCAGGGAGGATCAGCCCCAGCATTTT.

V usage is TRBV30 and J usage is TRBJ1-2; 7 bases are shared with TRBD1. After removal of 3 bases from V and 8 bases from J, the junction contained 9 bases not matched to a gene. This CDR3 is built from 13 residues. The germline V gene encodes CDR1 GTSNPN and CDR2 SVGIG (reference sequence). The CDR3 is CAWSPTGARGYTF. In nucleotides, the CDR3 is TGTGCCTGGAGCCCCACAGGGGCGCGGGGCTACACCTTC.

The chain joins TRBV7-9 to TRBJ2-5; 9 bases agree with TRBD2. J gave up 3 bases and V 3 bases, and 5 bases lay outside the gene matches. Germline V gene lookup returns CDR1 SEHNR and CDR2 FQNEAQ (reference sequence). The CDR3 contains 15 residues. The CDR3 DNA sequence: TGTGCCAGCAGCTTCCCCGGGACTAGCAAAGAGACCCAGTACTTC. It encodes CASSFPGTSKETQYF.

The chain couples TRBV6-1 to TRBJ1-1, with D tentatively TRBD1 (5 bases). Germline assignment: CDR1 MNHNS and CDR2 SASEGT. The germline V and J ends were trimmed by 2 bases and 0 bases, with 10 bases remaining between them. The CDR3 extends over 15 amino acids. The CDR3 bases are TGTGCCAGCAGTGAAAGACAGTCTTTGAACACTGAAGCTTTCTTT. It translates to CASSERQSLNTEAFF.

This chain uses TRBV4-3 with TRBJ1-6, with 7 bases that match TRBD1. CDR3 length: 17 residues. Unmatched junction bases numbered 8, after V lost 0 bases and J lost 6 bases. Germline-derived CDR1 and CDR2 are LGHNA and YSLEER. The DNA for the CDR3 is TGCGCCAGCAGCCAAGAAGCGAGACAGGGTGGTAATTCACCCCTCCACTTT. This encodes CASSQEARQGGNSPLHF.

The V and J genes are TRBV4-1 and TRBJ2-5; D is possibly TRBD1 (7 bases). CDR3 size: 15 residues. Germline assignment: CDR1 MGHRA and CDR2 YSYEKL. V dropped 1 base and J dropped 5 bases, with 14 bases sitting between them. CDR3 loop: CASSQVQGEVETQYF. The DNA of the CDR3 is TGCGCCAGCAGCCAAGTTCAGGGGGAGGTCGAGACCCAGTACTTC.

The rearrangement links TRBV6-5 to TRBJ2-7; a possible D gene is TRBD2 (6 bases). V lost 5 bases to trimming and J lost 0 bases, with 11 bases between them. Germline loops: CDR1 MNHEY, CDR2 SVGAGI. The CDR3 runs 14 residues. CDR3 residues: CASSDGTASYEQYF. The CDR3 DNA follows: TGTGCCAGCAGTGACGGGACTGCCTCCTACGAGCAGTACTTC.

V gene TRBV18 combines with J gene TRBJ2-5; 13 nucleotides align to TRBD2. Trimming cost V 8 bases and J 5 bases; bases outside gene matches: 11. The germline gives CDR1 KGHSH, CDR2 LQKENI. This CDR3 has 16 amino acids. CDR3 protein: CASTTSGGASLETQYF. The DNA for the CDR3 is TGTGCCAGCACCACTAGCGGGGGGGCGTCATTGGAGACCCAGTACTTC.

The chain joins TRBV5-4 to TRBJ1-1; 7 bases align to TRBD1. With V trimmed by 6 bases and J by 4 bases, 15 bases remained unmatched. From germline, CDR1 is SGHNT and CDR2 YYREEE (reference sequence). CDR3 length: 16 residues. The CDR3 region is CASTHGGGRGGTEAFF. The CDR3 DNA follows: TGTGCCAGCACCCACGGAGGGGGCCGAGGGGGCACTGAAGCTTTCTTT.

This rearrangement joins TRBV19 to TRBJ2-7; TRBD1 matches at 11 bases. This CDR3 spans 15 amino acids. Germline V gives CDR1 LNHDA, CDR2 SQIVND (reference sequence). With V trimmed by 3 bases and J by 4 bases, 5 bases remained unmatched. This chain's CDR3 is CASSMGQGVEYEQYF. The CDR3 DNA reads TGTGCCAGTAGTATGGGACAGGGGGTAGAGTACGAGCAGTACTTC.

V usage is TRBV25-1 and J usage is TRBJ2-3, with D possibly TRBD1 on 5 matching bases. Germline V gene data show CDR1 as MGHDK and CDR2 as SYGVNS. Trimming took off 4 bases at V and 1 base at J, with 18 bases between the two ends. The CDR3 spans 17 residues. CDR3 bases: TGTGCCAGCAGTGGCGCCCGTCGACAGCATCGCACAGATACGCAGTATTTT. This gives the protein CASSGARRQHRTDTQYF.

V is TRBV5-6 and J is TRBJ2-1, with 7 positions matching TRBD2. From germline, CDR1 is SGHDT and CDR2 YYEEEE. The CDR3 is made up of 14 amino acids. V lost 4 bases, J lost 4 bases, and 5 bases stayed unmatched. CDR3 nucleotide sequence: TGTGCCAGCAGCCCGACTAGCCTGTACAATGAGCAGTTCTTC. Translating it yields CASSPTSLYNEQFF. The full variable domain, with the rest looked up from reference TRBV5-6 and TRBJ2-1, is DAGVTQSPTHLIKTRGQQVTLRCSPKSGHDTVSWYQQALGQGPQFIFQYYEEEERQRGNFPDRFSGHQFPNYSSELNVNALLLGDSALYLCASSPTSLYNEQFFGPGTRLTVL.